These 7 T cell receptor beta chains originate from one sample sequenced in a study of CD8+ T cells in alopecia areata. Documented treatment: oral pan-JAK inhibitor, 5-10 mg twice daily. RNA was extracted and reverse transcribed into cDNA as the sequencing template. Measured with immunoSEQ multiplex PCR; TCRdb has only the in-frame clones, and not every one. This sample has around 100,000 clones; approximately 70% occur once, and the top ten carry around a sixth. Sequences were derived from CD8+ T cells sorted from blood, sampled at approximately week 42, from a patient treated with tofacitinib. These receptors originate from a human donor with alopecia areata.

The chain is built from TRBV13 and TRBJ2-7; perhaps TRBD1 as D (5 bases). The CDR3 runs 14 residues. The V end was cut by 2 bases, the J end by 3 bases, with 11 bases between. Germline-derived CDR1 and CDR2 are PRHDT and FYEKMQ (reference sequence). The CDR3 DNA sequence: TGTGCCAGCAGCTTACAGGGAACCCACTACGAGCAGTACTTC. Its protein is CASSLQGTHYEQYF.

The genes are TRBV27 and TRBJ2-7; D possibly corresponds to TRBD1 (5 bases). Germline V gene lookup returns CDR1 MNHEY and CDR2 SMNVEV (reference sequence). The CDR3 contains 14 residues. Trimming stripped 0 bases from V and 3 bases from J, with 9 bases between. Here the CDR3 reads CASSLSGRDYEQYF. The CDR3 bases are TGTGCCAGCAGTTTATCGGGCAGGGACTACGAGCAGTACTTC.

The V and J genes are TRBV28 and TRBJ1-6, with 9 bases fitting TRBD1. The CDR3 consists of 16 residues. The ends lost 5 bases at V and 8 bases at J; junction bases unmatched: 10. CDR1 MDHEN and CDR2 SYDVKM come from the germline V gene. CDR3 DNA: TGTGCCAGCAGTCCTCTAACAGGGGGCTTGCATTCACCCCTCCACTTT. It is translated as CASSPLTGGLHSPLHF.

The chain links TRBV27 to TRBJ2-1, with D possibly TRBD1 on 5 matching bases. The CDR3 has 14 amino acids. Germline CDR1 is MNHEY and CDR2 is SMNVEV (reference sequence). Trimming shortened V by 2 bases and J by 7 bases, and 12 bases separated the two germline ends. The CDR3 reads CASSLVAGQNEQFF. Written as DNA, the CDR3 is TGTGCCAGCAGTTTAGTTGCAGGGCAGAATGAGCAGTTCTTC.

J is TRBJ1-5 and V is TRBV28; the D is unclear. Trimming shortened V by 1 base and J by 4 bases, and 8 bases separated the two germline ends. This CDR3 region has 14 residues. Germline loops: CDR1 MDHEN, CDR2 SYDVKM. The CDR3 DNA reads TGTGCCAGCAGTTTATTAGGAGGGAATCAGCCCCAGCATTTT. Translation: CASSLLGGNQPQHF.

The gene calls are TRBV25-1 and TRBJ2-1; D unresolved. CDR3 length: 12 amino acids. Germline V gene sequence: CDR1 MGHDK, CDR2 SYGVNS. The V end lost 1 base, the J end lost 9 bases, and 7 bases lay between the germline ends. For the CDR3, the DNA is TGTGCCAGCAGTGAATCCCAGGCTGAGCAGTTCTTC. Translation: CASSESQAEQFF.

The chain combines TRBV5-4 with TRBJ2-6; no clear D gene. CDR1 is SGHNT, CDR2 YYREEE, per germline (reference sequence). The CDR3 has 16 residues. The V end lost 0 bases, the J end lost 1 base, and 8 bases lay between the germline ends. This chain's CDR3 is CASSLEAPSGANVLTF. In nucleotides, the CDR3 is TGTGCCAGCAGCTTGGAGGCACCGTCTGGGGCCAACGTCCTGACTTTC.